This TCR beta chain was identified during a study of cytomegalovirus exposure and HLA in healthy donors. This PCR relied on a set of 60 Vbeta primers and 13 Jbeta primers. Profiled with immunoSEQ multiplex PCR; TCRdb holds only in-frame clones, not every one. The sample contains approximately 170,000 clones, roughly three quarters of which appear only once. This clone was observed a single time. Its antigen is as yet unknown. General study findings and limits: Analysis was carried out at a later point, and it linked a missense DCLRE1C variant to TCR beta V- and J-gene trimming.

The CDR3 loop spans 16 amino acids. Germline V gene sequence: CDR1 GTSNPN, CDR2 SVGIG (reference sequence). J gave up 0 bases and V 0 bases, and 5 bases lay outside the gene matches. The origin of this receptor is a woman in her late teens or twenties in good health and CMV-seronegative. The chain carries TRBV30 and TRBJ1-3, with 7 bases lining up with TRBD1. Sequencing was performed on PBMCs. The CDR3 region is CAWSVQGGHSGNTIYF. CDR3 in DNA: TGTGCCTGGAGTGTACAAGGGGGCCACTCTGGAAACACCATATATTTT.